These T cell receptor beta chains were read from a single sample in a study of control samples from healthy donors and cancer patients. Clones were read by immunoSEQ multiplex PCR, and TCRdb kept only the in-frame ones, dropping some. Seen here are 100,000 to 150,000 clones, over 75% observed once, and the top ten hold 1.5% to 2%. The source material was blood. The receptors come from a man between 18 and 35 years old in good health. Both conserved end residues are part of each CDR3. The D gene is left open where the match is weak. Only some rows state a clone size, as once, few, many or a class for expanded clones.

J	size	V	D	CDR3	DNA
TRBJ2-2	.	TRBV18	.	CASSPRDLLNTGELFF	TGTGCCAGCTCACCAAGGGATCTCCTAAACACCGGGGAGCTGTTTTTT
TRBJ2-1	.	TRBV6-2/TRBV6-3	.	CASSYRLDLNNEQFF	TGTGCCAGCAGTTACCGACTAGATCTGAACAATGAGCAGTTCTTC
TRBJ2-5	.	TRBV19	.	CASSIGQGQETQYF	TGTGCCAGTAGTATTGGGCAGGGGCAAGAGACCCAGTACTTC
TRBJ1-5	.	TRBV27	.	CASSLADNQPQHF	TGTGCCAGCAGTCTCGCCGACAATCAGCCCCAGCATTTT
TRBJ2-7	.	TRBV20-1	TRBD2	CSASGLGDPVYEQYF	TGCAGTGCAAGTGGACTAGGGGACCCCGTCTACGAGCAGTACTTC
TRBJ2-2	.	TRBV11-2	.	CASSPTVWIQQSGELFF	TGTGCCAGCAGCCCGACAGTATGGATACAACAAAGCGGGGAGCTGTTTTTT
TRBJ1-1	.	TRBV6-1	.	CASSESGGVGTDTEAFF	TGTGCCAGCAGTGAATCGGGGGGAGTGGGGACGGACACTGAAGCTTTCTTT
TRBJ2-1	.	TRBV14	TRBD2	CASSQPGLAGAYNEQFF	TGTGCCAGCAGCCAACCGGGACTAGCGGGAGCCTACAATGAGCAGTTCTTC
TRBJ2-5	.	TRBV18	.	CASSPAWAGPQETQYF	TGTGCCAGCTCACCAGCGTGGGCGGGACCGCAAGAGACCCAGTACTTC
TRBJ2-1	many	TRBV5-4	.	CAIPSRSESSYNEQFF	TGTGCCATCCCCAGCAGGTCGGAATCCTCCTACAATGAGCAGTTCTTC
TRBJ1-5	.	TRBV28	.	CASGQGSQPQHF	TGTGCCAGCGGGCAGGGGAGTCAGCCCCAGCATTTT
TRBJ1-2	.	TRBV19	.	CASRQLNYGYTF	TGTGCCAGTCGACAGTTGAACTATGGCTACACCTTC
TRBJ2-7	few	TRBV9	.	CASSAAGQFYEQYF	TGTGCCAGCAGCGCTGCGGGGCAGTTTTACGAGCAGTACTTC
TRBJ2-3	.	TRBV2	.	CASKSAGSSDTQYF	TGTGCCAGCAAAAGTGCGGGCTCCTCGGATACGCAATATTTT
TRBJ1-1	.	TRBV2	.	CASRGDGGTFEAFF	TGTGCCAGCAGAGGAGATGGCGGGACTTTCGAAGCTTTCTTT
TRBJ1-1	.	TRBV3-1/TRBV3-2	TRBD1	CASSQVRLQGAPEAFF	TGTGCCAGCAGCCAAGTCAGGTTACAGGGGGCGCCTGAAGCTTTCTTT
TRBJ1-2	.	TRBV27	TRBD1	CASSRTGEGYTF	TGTGCCAGCAGTAGGACAGGGGAAGGCTACACCTTC
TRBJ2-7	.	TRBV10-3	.	CAISETGEYEQYF	TGTGCCATCAGTGAAACTGGGGAGTACGAGCAGTACTTC
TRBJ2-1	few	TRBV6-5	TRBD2	CASSYSASGHNEQFF	TGTGCCAGCAGTTACTCGGCTAGCGGACACAATGAGCAGTTCTTC
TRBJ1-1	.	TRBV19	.	CASSSIRASLLITEAFF	TGTGCCAGTAGTTCCATTCGAGCCAGCTTATTAATCACTGAAGCTTTCTTT
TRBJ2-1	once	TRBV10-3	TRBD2	CAIRGDRSTDSGTYNEQFF	TGTGCCATCAGGGGGGACCGCTCCACCGACAGCGGGACCTACAATGAGCAGTTCTTC
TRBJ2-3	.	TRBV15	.	CATSRVQGNTDTQYF	TGTGCCACCAGCAGAGTGCAGGGCAACACAGATACGCAGTATTTT
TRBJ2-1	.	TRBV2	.	CASSANNEQFF	TGTGCCAGCAGTGCTAACAATGAGCAGTTCTTC
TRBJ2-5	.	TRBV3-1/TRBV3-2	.	CASSQDPPPVGETQYF	TGTGCCAGCAGCCAAGATCCTCCCCCCGTGGGTGAGACCCAGTACTTC
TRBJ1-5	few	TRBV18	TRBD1	CASSADRVGTAQHF	TGTGCCAGCTCAGCCGACAGGGTGGGGACGGCCCAGCATTTT
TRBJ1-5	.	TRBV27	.	CASRNAGRNNQPQHF	TGTGCCAGCAGAAATGCGGGACGGAACAATCAGCCCCAGCATTTT
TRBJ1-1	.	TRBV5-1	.	CASSLRSGENTEAFF	TGCGCCAGCAGCTTGAGGTCGGGCGAAAACACTGAAGCTTTCTTT
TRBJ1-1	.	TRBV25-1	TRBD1	CASSGQGYTEAFF	TGTGCCAGCAGTGGACAGGGATACACTGAAGCTTTCTTT
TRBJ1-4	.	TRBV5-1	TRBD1	CASSSGQGNEKLFF	TGCGCCAGCAGCTCGGGACAGGGGAATGAAAAACTGTTTTTT
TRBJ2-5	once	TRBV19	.	CASTSGNLKVETQYF	.
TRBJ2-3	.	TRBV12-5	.	CASGLGHRDQHTDTQYF	TGTGCTAGTGGTTTGGGCCATCGGGACCAACACACAGATACGCAGTATTTT
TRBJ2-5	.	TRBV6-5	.	CASRGDGPQETQYF	TGTGCCAGCCGAGGCGACGGGCCCCAAGAGACCCAGTACTTC
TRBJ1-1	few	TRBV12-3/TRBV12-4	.	CASSPQAEAFF	TGTGCCAGCAGTCCCCAGGCTGAAGCTTTCTTT
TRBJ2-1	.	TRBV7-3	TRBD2	CASSATSGSHNEQFF	TGTGCCAGCAGCGCGACTAGCGGGAGCCACAATGAGCAGTTCTTC
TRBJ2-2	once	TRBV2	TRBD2	CASSALAGRGGELFF	TGTGCCAGCAGTGCACTAGCGGGAAGGGGCGGGGAGCTGTTTTTT
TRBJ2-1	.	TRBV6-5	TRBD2	CASSYSGGLSEQFF	TGTGCCAGCAGTTATTCGGGAGGGCTTAGTGAGCAGTTCTTC
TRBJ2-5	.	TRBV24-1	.	CATSPQGSWETQYF	TGTGCCACATCCCCTCAGGGGTCTTGGGAGACCCAGTACTTC
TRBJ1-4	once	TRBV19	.	CASSTDRTTNEKLFF	TGTGCCAGTAGTACCGACAGGACAACTAATGAAAAACTGTTTTTT
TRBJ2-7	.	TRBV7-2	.	CASSLAASIPYEQYF	TGTGCCAGCAGCTTAGCGGCTAGCATTCCCTACGAGCAGTACTTC
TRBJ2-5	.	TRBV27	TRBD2	CASRASRGGVETQYF	TGTGCCAGCCGAGCTTCCCGGGGAGGGGTAGAGACCCAGTACTTC
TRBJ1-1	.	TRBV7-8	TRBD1	CASSFHGQGVEAFF	TGTGCCAGCAGCTTCCATGGACAGGGCGTTGAAGCTTTCTTT
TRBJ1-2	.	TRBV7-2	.	CASSPTWGYTF	TGTGCCAGCAGCCCTACTTGGGGCTACACCTTC
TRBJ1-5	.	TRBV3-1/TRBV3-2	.	CASSQDLGSNQPQHF	TGTGCCAGCAGCCAAGATTTAGGCAGCAATCAGCCCCAGCATTTT
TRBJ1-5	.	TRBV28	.	CASSFVNQPQHF	TGTGCCAGCAGTTTCGTCAATCAGCCCCAGCATTTT
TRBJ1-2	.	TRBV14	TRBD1	CASSPSTGDGYTF	TGTGCCAGCAGCCCATCGACAGGGGATGGCTACACCTTC
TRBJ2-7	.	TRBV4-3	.	CASSQVMGYEQYF	TGCGCCAGCAGCCAGGTTATGGGCTACGAGCAGTACTTC
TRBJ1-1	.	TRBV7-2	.	CASSLVSVVSSYTEAFF	TGTGCCAGCAGCTTAGTTTCAGTTGTTAGTTCGTACACTGAAGCTTTCTTT
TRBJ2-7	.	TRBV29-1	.	CSVADISSYEQYF	TGCAGCGTTGCTGATATTAGCTCCTACGAGCAGTACTTC
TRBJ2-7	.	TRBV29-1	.	CSVERMGALFYEQYF	TGCAGCGTTGAAAGAATGGGGGCACTCTTCTACGAGCAGTACTTC